This T cell receptor (beta chain) was profiled in a study of T-cell reconstitution after alpha-beta-depleted transplantation in children. This clonotype was recorded at least ten times. The antigen is undetermined. Molecular barcoding with unique molecular identifiers was used for the TCRbeta library. TCRdb ran MiXCR on the PCR reads and lists one entry per CDR3 protein. This table holds about 300,000 distinct CDR3 sequences, over 7% found once. Trimming cost V 3 bases and J 1 base; bases outside gene matches: 2. CDR3 size: 14 residues. Germline loops: CDR1 SGDLS, CDR2 YYNGEE. Whole-study findings and limits: Surviving recipient T cells and thymic progenitors accounted for the high day-60 TCRbeta diversity observed in some patients. Once a year had passed after transplant, T-cell counts and diversity came mostly from newly produced T cells. Several hundred expanded graft clones reportedly gave rise to the alpha-beta T cells present about two months after transplant.

This chain links TRBV9 with TRBJ1-1; 8 bases agree with TRBD1. The specimen comprised peripheral blood, sampled 360 days after TCRalphabeta/CD19-depleted stem cell transplant. The source of this sequence is a female patient aged 2-15 years who had a stem cell transplant for Fanconi anemia, so the T cells may come from the graft donor. CDR3 sequence: CASSAQGGNTEAFF. In nucleotides, the CDR3 is TGTGCCAGCAGCGCACAGGGGGGGAACACTGAAGCTTTCTTT.